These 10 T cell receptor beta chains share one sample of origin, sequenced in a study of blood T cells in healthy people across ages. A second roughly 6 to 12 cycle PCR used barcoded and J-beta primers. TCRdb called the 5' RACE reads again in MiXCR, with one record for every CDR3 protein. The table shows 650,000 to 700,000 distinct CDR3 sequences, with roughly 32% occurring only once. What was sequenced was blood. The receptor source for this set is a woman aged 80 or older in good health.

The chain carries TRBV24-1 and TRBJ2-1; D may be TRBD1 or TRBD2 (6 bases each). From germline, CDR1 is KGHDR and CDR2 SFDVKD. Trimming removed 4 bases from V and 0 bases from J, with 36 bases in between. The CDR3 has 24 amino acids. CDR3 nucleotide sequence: TGTGCCACCAGTGACTTCGGGACACCGGGACTCCCGGGGGAGGTGACTGGCTCCTACAATGAGCAGTTCTTC. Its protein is CATSDFGTPGLPGEVTGSYNEQFF.

The chain's CDR3 is CASSSWGQGDTDTQYF. The CDR3 nucleotides are TGCGCCAGCAGCTCATGGGGACAGGGGGACACAGATACGCAGTATTTT. The gene calls are TRBV5-1 and TRBJ2-3; 11 bases line up with TRBD1. This CDR3 has 16 residues. After removal of 3 bases from V and 2 bases from J, the junction contained 5 bases not matched to a gene. Germline V gives CDR1 SGHRS, CDR2 YFSETQ.

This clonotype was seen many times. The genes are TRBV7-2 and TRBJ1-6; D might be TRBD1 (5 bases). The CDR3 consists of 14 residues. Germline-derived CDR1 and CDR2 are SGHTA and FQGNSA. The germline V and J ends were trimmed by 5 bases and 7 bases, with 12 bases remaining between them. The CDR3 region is CASSGDSRNSPLHF. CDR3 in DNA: TGTGCCAGCAGCGGAGACAGCCGGAATTCACCCCTCCACTTT.

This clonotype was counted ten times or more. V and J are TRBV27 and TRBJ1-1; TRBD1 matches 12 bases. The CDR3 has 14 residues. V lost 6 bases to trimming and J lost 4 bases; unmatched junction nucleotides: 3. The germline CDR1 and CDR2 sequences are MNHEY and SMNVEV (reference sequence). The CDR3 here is CASRRDRGLTEAFF. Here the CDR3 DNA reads TGTGCCAGCAGGCGGGACAGGGGGCTCACTGAAGCTTTCTTT.

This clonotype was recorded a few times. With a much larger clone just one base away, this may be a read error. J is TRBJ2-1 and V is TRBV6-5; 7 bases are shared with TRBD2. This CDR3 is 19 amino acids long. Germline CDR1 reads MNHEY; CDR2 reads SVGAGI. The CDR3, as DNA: TGTGCCAGCAGTTACCGGACCCCTGGGAGCGGGGACTCCTACAATGAGCAGGTCTTC. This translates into CASSYRTPGSGDSYNEQVF.

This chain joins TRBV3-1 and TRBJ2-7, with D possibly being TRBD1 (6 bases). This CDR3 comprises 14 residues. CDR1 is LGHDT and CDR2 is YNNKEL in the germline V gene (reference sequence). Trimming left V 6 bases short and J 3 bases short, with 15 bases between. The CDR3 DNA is TGTGCCAGCAGGTATCGGGACAAATTCTACGAGCAGTACTTC. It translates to CASRYRDKFYEQYF.

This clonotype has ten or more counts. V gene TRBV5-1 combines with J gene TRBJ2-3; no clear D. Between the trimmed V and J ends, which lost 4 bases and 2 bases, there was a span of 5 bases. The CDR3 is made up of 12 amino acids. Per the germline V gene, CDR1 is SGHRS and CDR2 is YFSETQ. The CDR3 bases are TGCGCCAGCAGCCTGTACACAGATACGCAGTATTTT. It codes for CASSLYTDTQYF.

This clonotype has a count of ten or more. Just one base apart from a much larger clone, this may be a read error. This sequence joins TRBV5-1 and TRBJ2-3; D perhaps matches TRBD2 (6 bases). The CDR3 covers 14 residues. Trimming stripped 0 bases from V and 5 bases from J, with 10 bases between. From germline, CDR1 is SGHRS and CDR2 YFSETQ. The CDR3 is CASSLDGGGDTQYF. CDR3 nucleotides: TGCGCCAGCAGCTTGGACGGGGGTGGAGATACGCAGTATTTT.

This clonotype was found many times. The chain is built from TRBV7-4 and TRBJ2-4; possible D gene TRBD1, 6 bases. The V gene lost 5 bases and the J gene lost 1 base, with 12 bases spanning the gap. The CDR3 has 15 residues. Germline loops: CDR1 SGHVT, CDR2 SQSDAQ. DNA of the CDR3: TGTGCCAGCAGCCAACCCACAGGGGCCAAAAACATTCAGTACTTC. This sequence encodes CASSQPTGAKNIQYF.

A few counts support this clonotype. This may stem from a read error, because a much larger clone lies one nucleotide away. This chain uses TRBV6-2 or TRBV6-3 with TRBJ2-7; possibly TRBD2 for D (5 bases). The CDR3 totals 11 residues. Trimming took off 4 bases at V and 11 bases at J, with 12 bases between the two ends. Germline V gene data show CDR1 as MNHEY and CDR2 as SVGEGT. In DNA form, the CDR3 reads TGTGCCAGCAGTTCCGGACTCATAGAGTACTTC. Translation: CASSSGLIEYF.